Below, 15 T cell receptor beta chains from the same sample are listed, as sequenced in a study of T cells after yellow fever vaccination. One entry per CDR3 protein, called by TCRdb with MiXCR from the 5' RACE reads. The sample has 100,000 to 150,000 distinct CDR3 sequences, 8.9% seen once; the top ten hold under 40%. The sequenced sample was CD8+ T cells sorted from PBMCs, obtained on the day of the yellow fever booster vaccination. The receptors here all came from a man in his late teens or twenties who received the YFV17D yellow fever vaccine.

The chain links TRBV13 to TRBJ2-5, with D perhaps matching TRBD1 (5 bases). The CDR3 contains 12 residues. The V gene's germline CDR1 is PRHDT and CDR2 FYEKMQ (reference sequence). Between the trimmed V and J ends, which lost 9 bases and 2 bases, there was a span of 10 bases. The CDR3 nucleotides read TGTGCCAGTCAAGGGGAACAAGAGACCCAGTACTTC. The encoded protein is CASQGEQETQYF.

This clonotype came up many times. The chain links TRBV29-1 to TRBJ2-7, with D maybe TRBD1 (6 bases). The CDR3 spans 15 residues. The germline V gene encodes CDR1 SQVTM and CDR2 ANQGSEA. Between the trimmed V and J ends, which lost 0 bases and 2 bases, there was a span of 14 bases. CDR3 in amino acids: CSVEDQGLTTYEQYF. CDR3 DNA sequence: TGCAGCGTTGAAGATCAGGGGCTCACTACCTACGAGCAGTACTTC.

The gene calls are TRBV15 and TRBJ1-5; tentatively, D is TRBD1 (6 bases). V was cut by 5 bases and J by 6 bases, with 14 bases left in between. The CDR3 spans 14 residues. Germline assignment: CDR1 LNHNV and CDR2 YYDKDF (reference sequence). The DNA for the CDR3 is TGTGCCACCAGCCCCGGGGGGGCGGTTCAGCCCCAGCATTTT. Residues: CATSPGGAVQPQHF.

This clonotype was counted between two and nine times. J is TRBJ1-2 and V is TRBV12-3 or TRBV12-4, with 7 bases aligning to TRBD1. Trimming removed 7 bases from V and 4 bases from J; junction bases left unmatched: 6. The CDR3 contains 13 residues. The chain's CDR3 is CASNPGGSYGYTF. CDR3 nucleotides: TGTGCCAGCAACCCAGGGGGTTCCTATGGCTACACCTTC.

The chain couples TRBV27 to TRBJ1-2, with TRBD1 matching over 8 bases. V lost 6 bases, J lost 8 bases, and 8 bases stayed unmatched. This CDR3 is built from 13 residues. CDR1 and CDR2 from the germline V gene are MNHEY and SMNVEV (reference sequence). CDR3 DNA: TGTGCCAGCAGCCAGGGACAGGCTGCGGGCTACACCTTC. It codes for CASSQGQAAGYTF.

This clonotype is deemed medium-sized. This chain links TRBV4-2 with TRBJ2-2; 9 positions match TRBD1. CDR1 and CDR2 from the germline V gene are LGHNA and YNFKEQ. This CDR3 region has 15 residues. V lost 1 base and J lost 3; bases outside the gene matches: 0. CDR3 in amino acids: CASSQGQGDTGELFF. The CDR3 nucleotides read TGTGCCAGCAGCCAAGGACAGGGGGACACCGGGGAGCTGTTTTTT.

Ten or more counts support this clonotype. This chain connects TRBV5-1 to TRBJ2-5, with 9 bases fitting TRBD1. Germline V lookup: CDR1 SGHRS, CDR2 YFSETQ. CDR3 length: 13 amino acids. The V and J ends lost 4 bases and 4 bases, in that order; junction bases with no gene match: 2. CDR3 region: CASSTTGGETQYF. The CDR3 nucleotides are TGCGCCAGCAGCACGACAGGGGGAGAGACCCAGTACTTC.

This clonotype appeared a few times. The chain has TRBV12-3 or TRBV12-4 and TRBJ1-1; maybe TRBD1 (6 bases). The CDR3 spans 11 residues. The germline V and J ends were trimmed by 6 bases and 6 bases, with 8 bases remaining between them. The CDR3 nucleotides are TGTGCCAGCAGACAGGGCCCTGAAGCTTTCTTT. Encoded protein: CASRQGPEAFF.

This clonotype was picked up a small number of times. The rearrangement joins TRBV18 to TRBJ2-7; D may match TRBD1 or TRBD2 (5 bases each). Trimming pared 0 bases from V and 0 bases from J, leaving 12 bases between. The V gene's germline CDR1 is KGHSH and CDR2 LQKENI. The CDR3 contains 16 residues. In nucleotides, the CDR3 is TGTGCCAGCTCACCACCGTTCGGGGCCAGCTCCTACGAGCAGTACTTC. As protein: CASSPPFGASSYEQYF. Full variable domain (remainder filled in from reference TRBV18 and TRBJ2-7): NAGVMQNPRHLVRRRGQEARLRCSPMKGHSHVYWYRQLPEEGLKFMVYLQKENIIDESGMPKERFSAEFPKEGPSILRIQQVVRGDSAAYFCASSPPFGASSYEQYFGPGTRLTVT.

The rearrangement links TRBV4-1 to TRBJ1-5, with 8 nucleotides matching TRBD1. With V trimmed by 4 bases and J by 5 bases, 4 bases remained unmatched. CDR1 and CDR2 (germline): MGHRA, YSYEKL. The CDR3 length is 14 residues. This CDR3 reads CASSRQGQDQPQHF. The CDR3 coding sequence is TGCGCCAGCAGCCGACAGGGGCAAGATCAGCCCCAGCATTTT.

This clonotype was counted only a few times. The rearrangement uses TRBV9 and TRBJ2-2; TRBD1 matches 9 bases. With V trimmed by 2 bases and J by 1 base, 6 bases remained unmatched. This CDR3 region has 17 residues. Germline lookup yields CDR1 SGDLS and CDR2 YYNGEE. In DNA form, the CDR3 reads TGTGCCAGCAGCGTTACAGGGGGCGGTGGGAACACCGGGGAGCTGTTTTTT. This translates into CASSVTGGGGNTGELFF. The full variable domain, in which reference TRBV9 and TRBJ2-2 provide the parts outside the CDR3, is DSGVTQTPKHLITATGQRVTLRCSPRSGDLSVYWYQQSLDQGLQFLIQYYNGEERAKGNILERFSAQQFPDLHSELNLSSLELGDSALYFCASSVTGGGGNTGELFFGEGSRLTVL.

This chain joins TRBV4-1 and TRBJ1-4, with a weak D call TRBD1 (5 bases). Germline CDR1 MGHRA, CDR2 YSYEKL. The V gene lost 0 bases and the J gene lost 6 bases, with 14 bases spanning the gap. The CDR3 consists of 16 residues. CDR3 residues: CASSQDITGFDEKLFF. In DNA form, the CDR3 reads TGCGCCAGCAGCCAAGACATCACAGGCTTCGATGAAAAACTGTTTTTT.

This clonotype came up a few times. The chain links TRBV3-1 to TRBJ2-7; 8 nucleotides match TRBD2. CDR1 and CDR2 from the germline V gene are LGHDT and YNNKEL (reference sequence). The CDR3 contains 16 residues. After removal of 2 bases from V and 2 bases from J, the junction contained 8 bases not matched to a gene. This chain's CDR3 is CASSQTGSGATYEQYF. The CDR3 bases are TGTGCCAGCAGCCAAACGGGTAGCGGGGCCACCTACGAGCAGTACTTC.

This chain links TRBV24-1 with TRBJ2-2; 8 nucleotides agree with TRBD1. After removal of 3 bases from V and 5 bases from J, the junction contained 7 bases not matched to a gene. This CDR3 spans 16 amino acids. The V gene's germline CDR1 is KGHDR and CDR2 SFDVKD. CDR3 loop: CATSDRTGRGTGELFF. CDR3 bases: TGTGCCACCAGTGATCGGACAGGGCGTGGGACCGGGGAGCTGTTTTTT.

The chain links TRBV9 to TRBJ2-7; TRBD1 aligns across 8 bases. Germline trimming cut 4 bases from V and 6 bases from J; bases unmatched to any gene: 6. The CDR3 extends over 13 amino acids. CDR1 and CDR2 from the germline V gene are SGDLS and YYNGEE. The DNA for the CDR3 is TGTGCCAGCAGCCAAGACAGGGGTCCCGAGCAGTACTTC. Translated: CASSQDRGPEQYF.